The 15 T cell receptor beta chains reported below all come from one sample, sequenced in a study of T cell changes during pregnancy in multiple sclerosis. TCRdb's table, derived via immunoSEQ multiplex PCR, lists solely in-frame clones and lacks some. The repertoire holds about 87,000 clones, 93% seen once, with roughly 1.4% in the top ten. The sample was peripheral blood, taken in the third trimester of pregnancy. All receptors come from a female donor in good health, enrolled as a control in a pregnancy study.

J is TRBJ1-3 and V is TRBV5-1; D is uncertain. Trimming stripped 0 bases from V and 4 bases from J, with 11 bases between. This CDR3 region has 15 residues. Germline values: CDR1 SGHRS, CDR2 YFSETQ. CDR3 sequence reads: CASSLVGGAGNTIYF. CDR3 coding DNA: TGCGCCAGCAGCTTGGTAGGAGGCGCCGGAAACACCATATATTTT. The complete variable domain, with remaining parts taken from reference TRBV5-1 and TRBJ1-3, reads KAGVTQTPRYLIKTRGQQVTLSCSPISGHRSVSWYQQTPGQGLQFLFEYFSETQRNKGNFPGRFSGRQFSNSRSEMNVSTLELGDSALYLCASSLVGGAGNTIYFGEGSWLTVV.

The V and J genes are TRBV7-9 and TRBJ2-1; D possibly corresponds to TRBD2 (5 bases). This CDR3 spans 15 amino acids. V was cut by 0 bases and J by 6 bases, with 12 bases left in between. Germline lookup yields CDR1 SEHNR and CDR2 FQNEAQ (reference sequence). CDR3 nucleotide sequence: TGTGCCAGCAGCTTAGCCCTAGCTATGTTCAATGAGCAGTTCTTC. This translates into CASSLALAMFNEQFF. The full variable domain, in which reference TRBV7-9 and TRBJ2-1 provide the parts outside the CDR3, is DTGVSQNPRHKITKRGQNVTFRCDPISEHNRLYWYRQTLGQGPEFLTYFQNEAQLEKSRLLSDRFSAERPKGSFSTLEIQRTEQGDSAMYLCASSLALAMFNEQFFGPGTRLTVL.

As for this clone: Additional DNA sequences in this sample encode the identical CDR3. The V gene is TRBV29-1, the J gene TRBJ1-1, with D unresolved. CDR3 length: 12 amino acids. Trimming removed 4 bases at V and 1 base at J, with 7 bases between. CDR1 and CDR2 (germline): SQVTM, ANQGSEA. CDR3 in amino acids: CSVGRGNTEAFF. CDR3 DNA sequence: TGCAGCGTTGGGCGGGGGAACACTGAAGCTTTCTTT.

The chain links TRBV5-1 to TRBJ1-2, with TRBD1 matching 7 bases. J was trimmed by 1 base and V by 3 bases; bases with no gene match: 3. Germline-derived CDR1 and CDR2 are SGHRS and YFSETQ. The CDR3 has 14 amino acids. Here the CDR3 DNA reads TGCGCCAGCAGCTCCTGGGACAGTAACTATGGCTACACCTTC. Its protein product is CASSSWDSNYGYTF.

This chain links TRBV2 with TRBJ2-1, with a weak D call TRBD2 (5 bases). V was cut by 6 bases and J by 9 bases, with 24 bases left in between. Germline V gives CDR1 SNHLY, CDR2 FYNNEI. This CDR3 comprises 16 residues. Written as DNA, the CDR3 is TGTGCCAGCAGCTGGAGGAGTCTAGAGACGGGTAGTGAGCAGTTCTTC. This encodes CASSWRSLETGSEQFF. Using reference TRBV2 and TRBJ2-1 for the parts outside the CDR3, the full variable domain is EPEVTQTPSHQVTQMGQEVILRCVPISNHLYFYWYRQILGQKVEFLVSFYNNEISEKSEIFDDQFSVERPDGSNFTLKIRSTKLEDSAMYFCASSWRSLETGSEQFFGPGTRLTVL.

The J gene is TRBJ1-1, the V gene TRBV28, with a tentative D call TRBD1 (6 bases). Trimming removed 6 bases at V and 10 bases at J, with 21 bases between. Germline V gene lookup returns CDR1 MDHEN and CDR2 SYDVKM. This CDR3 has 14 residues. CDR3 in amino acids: CASSPPPQGRLAFF. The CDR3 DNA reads TGTGCCAGCAGCCCACCCCCACAGGGTAGGTTAGCTTTCTTT. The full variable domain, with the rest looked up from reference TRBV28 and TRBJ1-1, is DVKVTQSSRYLVKRTGEKVFLECVQDMDHENMFWYRQDPGLGLRLIYFSYDVKMKEKGDIPEGYSVSREKKERFSLILESASTNQTSMYLCASSPPPQGRLAFFGQGTRLTVV.

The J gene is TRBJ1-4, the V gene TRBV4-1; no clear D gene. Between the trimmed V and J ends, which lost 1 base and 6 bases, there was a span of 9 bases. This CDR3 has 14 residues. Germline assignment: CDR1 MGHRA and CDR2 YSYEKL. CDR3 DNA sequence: TGCGCCAGCAGCCAAGGGGGAGGTGATGAAAAACTGTTTTTT. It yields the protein CASSQGGGDEKLFF.

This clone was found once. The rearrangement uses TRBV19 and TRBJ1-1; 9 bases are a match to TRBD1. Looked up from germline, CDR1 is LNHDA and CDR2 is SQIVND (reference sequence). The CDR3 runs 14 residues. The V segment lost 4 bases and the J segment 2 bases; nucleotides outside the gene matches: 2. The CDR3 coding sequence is TGTGCCAGTAGTACGGACAGGGGTAACACTGAAGCTTTCTTT. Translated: CASSTDRGNTEAFF.

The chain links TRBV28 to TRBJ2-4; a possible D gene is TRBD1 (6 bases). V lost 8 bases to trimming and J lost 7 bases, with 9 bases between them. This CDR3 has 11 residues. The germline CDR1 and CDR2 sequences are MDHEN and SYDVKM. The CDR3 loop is CASFQGNIQYF. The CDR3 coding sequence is TGTGCCAGCTTCCAGGGGAACATTCAGTACTTC.

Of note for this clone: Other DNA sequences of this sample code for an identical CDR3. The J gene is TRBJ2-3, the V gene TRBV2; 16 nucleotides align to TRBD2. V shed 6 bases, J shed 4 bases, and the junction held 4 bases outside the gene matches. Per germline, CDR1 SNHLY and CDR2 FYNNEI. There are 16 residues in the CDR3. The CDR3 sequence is CASSAGLAGGADTQYF. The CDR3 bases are TGTGCCAGCAGCGCGGGACTAGCGGGAGGGGCAGATACGCAGTATTTT.

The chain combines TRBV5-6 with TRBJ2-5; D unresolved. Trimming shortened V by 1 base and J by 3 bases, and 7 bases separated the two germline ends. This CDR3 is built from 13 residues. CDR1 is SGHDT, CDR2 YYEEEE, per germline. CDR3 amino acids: CASSLSEEETQYF. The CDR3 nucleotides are TGTGCCAGCAGCTTGTCCGAGGAAGAGACCCAGTACTTC.

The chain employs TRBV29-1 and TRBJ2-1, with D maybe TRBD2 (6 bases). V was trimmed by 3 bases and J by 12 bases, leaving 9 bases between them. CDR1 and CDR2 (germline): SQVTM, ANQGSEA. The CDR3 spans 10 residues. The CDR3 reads CSVERDVQFF. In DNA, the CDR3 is TGCAGCGTTGAGCGGGACGTGCAGTTCTTC.

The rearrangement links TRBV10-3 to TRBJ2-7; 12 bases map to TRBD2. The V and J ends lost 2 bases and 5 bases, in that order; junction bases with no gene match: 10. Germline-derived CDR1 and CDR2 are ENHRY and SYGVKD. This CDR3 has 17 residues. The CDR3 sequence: CAISETLAGGPPNEQYF. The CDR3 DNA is TGTGCCATCAGTGAGACTCTAGCGGGAGGGCCTCCCAACGAGCAGTACTTC.

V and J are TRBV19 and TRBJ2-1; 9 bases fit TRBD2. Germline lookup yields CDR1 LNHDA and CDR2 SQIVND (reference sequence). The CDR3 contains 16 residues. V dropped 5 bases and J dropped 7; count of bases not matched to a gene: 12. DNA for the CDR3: TGTGCCAGTAGTTCAAACTTCGGGACTAGCAGGAATGAGCAGTTCTTC. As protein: CASSSNFGTSRNEQFF.

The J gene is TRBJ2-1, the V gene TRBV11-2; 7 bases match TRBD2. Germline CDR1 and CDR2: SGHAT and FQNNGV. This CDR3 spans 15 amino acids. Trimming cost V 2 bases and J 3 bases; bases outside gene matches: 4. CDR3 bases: TGTGCCAGCAGCTTAAGTCGGGACTACTACAATGAGCAGTTCTTC. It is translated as CASSLSRDYYNEQFF.